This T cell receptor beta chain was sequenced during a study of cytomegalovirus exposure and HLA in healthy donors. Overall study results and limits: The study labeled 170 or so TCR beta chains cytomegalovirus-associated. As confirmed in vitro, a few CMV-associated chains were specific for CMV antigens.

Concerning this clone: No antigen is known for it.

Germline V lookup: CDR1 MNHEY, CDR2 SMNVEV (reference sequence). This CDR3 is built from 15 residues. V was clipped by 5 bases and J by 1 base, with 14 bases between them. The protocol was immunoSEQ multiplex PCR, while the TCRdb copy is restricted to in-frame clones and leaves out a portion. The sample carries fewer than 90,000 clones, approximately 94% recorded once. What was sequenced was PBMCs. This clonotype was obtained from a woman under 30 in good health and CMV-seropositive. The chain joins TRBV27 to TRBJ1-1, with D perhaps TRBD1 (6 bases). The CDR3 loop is CASSTHGGENTEAFF. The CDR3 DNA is TGTGCCAGCAGTACCCATGGGGGCGAGAACACTGAAGCTTTCTTT.